A selection of T cell receptor beta chains follows, all from one sample in a study of blood T cell repertoires in COVID-19. Sequenced by immunoSEQ multiplex PCR; TCRdb stores in-frame clones only, minus some. The sample shows around 260,000 clones, around nine tenths of them seen only once. Specimen: peripheral blood. The source of these receptors is a man between 40 and 49 years old who had recovered from COVID-19. The conserved cysteine and the conserved F or W are not part of the CDR3 here. A D gene is named only where the DNA matches it firmly.

cdr3_aa,v_call,d_call
ASSFSTGQGGYT,TRBV27,TRBD1
ASSPTGEVGNTEAF,TRBV18,TRBD1
ASSSGSGGANEQF,TRBV6-5,TRBD2
ASSPSAGLYTQY,TRBV3-1/TRBV3-2,.
ASSQTSGRTDTQY,TRBV3-1/TRBV3-2,TRBD2
ATTSTRSEQF,TRBV10-3,.
ASSVGGGAYNEQF,TRBV9,.
ASSPPAGRFTEAF,TRBV18,.
ASSAGQESNQPQH,TRBV9,TRBD1
ASSELGVEQY,TRBV10-1,.
ASSRPGQGGGYT,TRBV3-1/TRBV3-2,TRBD1
ASSLGHGGYT,TRBV12-3/TRBV12-4,.
ASSRHYEQY,TRBV12-3/TRBV12-4,.
ASSLMEGGVPKNIQY,TRBV27,.
ATSSSPRGEQY,TRBV15,.
ATGQGYGYT,TRBV15,.
ASSYRQGGGYT,TRBV6-5,.
SVGGLLDTYGYT,TRBV29-1,.
ASSVSGQSYNEQF,TRBV18,.
ASSIGGGNYGYT,TRBV19,.
ASSWGQQGKDTQY,TRBV9,.
ASSHGASGQFYNEQF,TRBV6-2/TRBV6-3,TRBD2